This T cell receptor beta chain emerged from a study of cytomegalovirus exposure and HLA in healthy donors. The CDR3 extends over 15 amino acids. Germline loops: CDR1 ENHRY, CDR2 SYGVKD. Trimming removed 8 bases from V and 0 bases from J, with 15 bases in between. Study-wide findings and caveats: Per a later analysis, about 15,000 TCR beta sequences showed association with HLA alleles at 0.05 false discovery rate.

In regard to this clone: What it binds is unknown.

Primers: 60 Vbeta forward and 13 Jbeta reverse. In the authors' workflow: The count from a later analysis was some 83 million unique TCR beta chains, some 10 million of them shared. Sequencing was performed with immunoSEQ multiplex PCR; in TCRdb, only in-frame clones are kept and a portion is missing. V and J calls and clone size follow that table, whereas D and trimming were derived from the DNA. Among about 170,000 clones listed, less than 90% were seen once. Sequencing was carried out using PBMCs. This rearrangement joins TRBV10-3 to TRBJ2-3, with a weak D call TRBD1 (6 bases). This receptor was taken from a boy between 2 and 10 years old in good health and CMV-seronegative. The CDR3 region has the DNA TGTGCCATCCAGACAGGAGAATTCAGCACAGATACGCAGTATTTT. Protein product: CAIQTGEFSTDTQYF.